What follows are 23 T cell receptor beta chains derived from one specimen sequenced in a study of T cells in Graves' hyperthyroidism and ophthalmopathy. The CDR3 regions of TCR beta were amplified from RNA transcripts. When the TCR CDR3 underwent first-round RT-PCR, the HTBI primer set was used. TCRdb recomputed calls from the multiplex PCR reads with MiXCR, one row per CDR3 protein. The sample records just under 750,000 distinct CDR3 sequences, roughly 32% being singletons. Input material: blood. Receptors originate from a woman aged 40 to 50 with Graves' hyperthyroidism.

This clonotype appeared a few times. This chain joins TRBV12-3 or TRBV12-4 and TRBJ1-1, with no clear D. CDR3 size: 14 residues. Deletions cut 5 bases from V and 3 bases from J, with 13 bases between. The CDR3 coding sequence is TGTGCCAGCAGTCCTTTCACTGAATACACTGAAGCTTTCTTT. Translated, it gives CASSPFTEYTEAFF.

This clonotype was counted at least ten times. The chain recombines TRBV20-1 with TRBJ1-1, with 7 bases aligning to TRBD1. Germline lookup yields CDR1 DFQATT and CDR2 SNEGSKA (reference sequence). The V segment lost 5 bases and the J segment 4 bases; nucleotides outside the gene matches: 4. The length of the CDR3 is 12 residues. CDR3 sequence (DNA): TGCAGTGCTGGACAGGCGATCACTGAAGCTTTCTTT. Translation gives CSAGQAITEAFF.

At least ten counts were recorded for this clonotype. The chain employs TRBV7-2 and TRBJ1-1; D not resolved. The CDR3 has 14 residues. CDR1 is SGHTA and CDR2 is FQGNSA in the germline V gene. Trimming took off 5 bases at V and 5 bases at J, with 15 bases between the two ends. CDR3 sequence: CASSPGLGGTEAFF. The CDR3 region has the DNA TGTGCCAGCAGCCCCGGACTGGGTGGAACTGAAGCTTTCTTT.

Ten or more counts support this clonotype. This chain uses TRBV12-3 or TRBV12-4 with TRBJ2-7; D gene uncertain. The CDR3 covers 12 residues. The ends were cut back, 7 bases at V and 5 bases at J, with 12 bases in the middle. CDR3 amino acids: CASTKYYDEQYF. Here the CDR3 DNA reads TGTGCCAGCACTAAGTACTACGACGAGCAGTACTTC.

This clonotype was observed many times. The rearrangement links TRBV20-1 to TRBJ2-7; weak D call: TRBD2 (5 bases). The ends were cut back, 2 bases at V and 3 bases at J, with 11 bases in the middle. Per germline, CDR1 DFQATT and CDR2 SNEGSKA (reference sequence). The CDR3 is 13 residues long. CDR3 coding DNA: TGCAGTGCTAGACGGCGAGACTACTACGAGCAGTACTTC. Protein: CSARRRDYYEQYF.

This clonotype appeared many times. The chain recombines TRBV29-1 with TRBJ1-2; the D is unclear. V shed 2 bases and J shed 4 bases, with 11 bases lying between them. CDR1 is SQVTM, CDR2 ANQGSEA, per germline. This CDR3 comprises 13 residues. As DNA, the CDR3 is TGCAGCGTTGAATACGCGGAAGCCTATGGCTACACCTTC. It codes for CSVEYAEAYGYTF.

This chain links TRBV7-9 with TRBJ2-5; D may be TRBD1 or TRBD2 (5 bases each). With 4 bases removed from V and 5 bases from J, the gap between germline ends came to 23 bases. Germline V gene sequence: CDR1 SEHNR, CDR2 FQNEAQ (reference sequence). This CDR3 spans 17 amino acids. The CDR3 here is CASSWTDAGTPRETQYF. The DNA of the CDR3 is TGTGCCAGCAGCTGGACCGATGCCGGGACCCCACGGGAGACCCAGTACTTC. The full variable domain, in which reference TRBV7-9 and TRBJ2-5 provide the parts outside the CDR3, is DTGVSQNPRHKITKRGQNVTFRCDPISEHNRLYWYRQTLGQGPEFLTYFQNEAQLEKSRLLSDRFSAERPKGSFSTLEIQRTEQGDSAMYLCASSWTDAGTPRETQYFGPGTRLLVL.

This chain uses TRBV20-1 with TRBJ1-5; perhaps TRBD1 as D (6 bases). The CDR3 loop spans 12 amino acids. The V gene lost 5 bases and the J gene lost 3 bases, with 8 bases spanning the gap. Per germline, CDR1 DFQATT and CDR2 SNEGSKA (reference sequence). DNA of the CDR3: TGCAGTGCTCGGACAGCCAATCAGCCCCAGCATTTT. It translates to CSARTANQPQHF.

This clonotype has at least ten counts. The CDR3 is CASSLSRTTNEKLFF. The CDR3 DNA reads TGTGCCAGCAGCTTAAGTCGGACAACTAATGAAAAACTGTTTTTT. This chain joins TRBV7-2 and TRBJ1-4; D unclear. CDR1 and CDR2 (germline): SGHTA, FQGNSA. With 2 bases removed from V and 0 bases from J, the gap between germline ends came to 7 bases. The CDR3 covers 15 residues. The whole variable domain, filled in from reference TRBV7-2 and TRBJ1-4, reads GAGVSQSPSNKVTEKGKDVELRCDPISGHTALYWYRQSLGQGLEFLIYFQGNSAPDKSGLPSDRFSAERTGGSVSTLTIQRTQQEDSAVYLCASSLSRTTNEKLFFGSGTQLSVL.

This clonotype has at least ten counts. This sequence joins TRBV2 and TRBJ1-5; TRBD1 is a possible D gene (5 bases). The germline V gene encodes CDR1 SNHLY and CDR2 FYNNEI. The CDR3 is 13 amino acids. Trimming removed 11 bases at V and 7 bases at J, with 18 bases between. The CDR3 region is CAVGPGPGQPQHF. DNA of the CDR3: TGTGCCGTAGGACCGGGACCGGGGCAGCCCCAGCATTTT.

This clonotype was observed a handful of times. The CDR3 protein is CAISDGDETNYGYTF. DNA of the CDR3: TGTGCCATCAGTGACGGGGACGAGACTAACTATGGCTACACCTTC. The genes are TRBV10-3 and TRBJ1-2, with a weak D call TRBD1 (5 bases). With 3 bases removed from V and 0 bases from J, the gap between germline ends came to 11 bases. Germline V lookup: CDR1 ENHRY, CDR2 SYGVKD. The CDR3 runs to 15 residues.

This clonotype has at least ten counts. The chain combines TRBV20-1 with TRBJ2-7; 11 nucleotides line up with TRBD1. The CDR3 has 13 residues. Trimming took 6 bases from V and 3 from J; bases not matched to a gene: 4. Per the germline V gene, CDR1 is DFQATT and CDR2 is SNEGSKA (reference sequence). CDR3 sequence: CSARGQGDYEQYF. In DNA form, the CDR3 reads TGCAGTGCGAGGGGACAGGGGGACTACGAGCAGTACTTC.

At least ten counts were recorded for this clonotype. The rearrangement links TRBV19 to TRBJ2-5; D is uncertain. V lost 6 bases and J 3 bases, leaving 11 bases between the germline ends. Germline CDR1 and CDR2: LNHDA and SQIVND (reference sequence). The CDR3 is made up of 13 amino acids. The CDR3 sequence is CASSMQKKETQYF. As DNA, the CDR3 is TGTGCCAGTAGCATGCAGAAAAAAGAGACCCAGTACTTC.

The V and J genes are TRBV29-1 and TRBJ1-2; D perhaps matches TRBD1 (5 bases). Germline V gene data show CDR1 as SQVTM and CDR2 as ANQGSEA. This CDR3 is built from 13 residues. V was shortened by 8 bases and J by 6 bases, with 19 bases between the two germline ends. The CDR3 loop is CSLAGQGYDGYTF. CDR3 bases: TGCAGCTTGGCTGGCCAGGGCTACGATGGCTACACCTTC.

This clonotype was observed many times. This chain connects TRBV11-3 to TRBJ1-1; TRBD1 is a possible D gene (6 bases). The CDR3 spans 14 residues. Germline V gene lookup returns CDR1 SGHNT and CDR2 YENEEA. Trimming removed 5 bases from V and 1 base from J, with 11 bases in between. CDR3 nucleotides: TGTGCCAGCAGCCCGGGACACAGGAACACTGAAGCTTTCTTT. This sequence encodes CASSPGHRNTEAFF.

This chain links TRBV29-1 with TRBJ2-3, with D perhaps matching TRBD2 (5 bases). The V gene's germline CDR1 is SQVTM and CDR2 ANQGSEA. This CDR3 is built from 14 residues. Trimming took 4 bases from V and 0 from J, leaving 11 bases between them. The CDR3, as DNA: TGCAGCGTTGCGTCTAGCTATAGCACAGATACGCAGTATTTT. This encodes CSVASSYSTDTQYF.

The chain employs TRBV9 and TRBJ1-5; TRBD1 matches 7 bases. V lost 5 bases and J lost 4; bases outside the gene matches: 15. The CDR3 length is 17 residues. CDR1 is SGDLS and CDR2 is YYNGEE in the germline V gene. CDR3 nucleotide sequence: TGTGCCAGCAGGGACCGAGACAGGGCCTGGATAAATCAGCCCCAGCATTTT. Amino acids: CASRDRDRAWINQPQHF.

The V gene is TRBV7-8, the J gene TRBJ2-7, with TRBD2 identical over 11 bases. Germline values: CDR1 SGHVS, CDR2 FQNEAQ. The trim removed 5 bases at V and 0 bases at J, leaving 6 bases unmatched. There are 16 residues in the CDR3. Here the CDR3 DNA reads TGTGCCAGCAGCCCATCACTAGCGGGGGCCTCCTACGAGCAGTACTTC. Translated, it gives CASSPSLAGASYEQYF.

CDR3 loop: CASSQELDQLDRRLGTQYF. The CDR3 DNA reads TGTGCCAGCAGCCAAGAGTTGGATCAGTTAGACAGGCGCCTCGGGACCCAGTACTTC. The J gene is TRBJ2-5, the V gene TRBV4-2; possible D gene TRBD1, 6 bases. From germline, CDR1 is LGHNA and CDR2 YNFKEQ. V lost 0 bases and J 7 bases, leaving 27 bases between the germline ends. The CDR3 extends over 19 amino acids.

This rearrangement joins TRBV6-4 to TRBJ2-2; D gene ambiguous. The CDR3 has 14 residues. Germline V gene data show CDR1 as MRHNA and CDR2 as SNTAGT. The V end was cut by 6 bases, the J end by 0 bases, with 8 bases between. The CDR3 sequence: CASRGASNTGELFF. CDR3 bases: TGTGCCAGCAGGGGCGCTTCGAACACCGGGGAGCTGTTTTTT.

This clonotype was picked up one time. The chain links TRBV7-3 to TRBJ1-1; D may be TRBD1 (6 bases). Trimming took 5 bases from V and 11 from J, leaving 21 bases between them. Germline V gives CDR1 SGHTA, CDR2 FQGTGA. This CDR3 comprises 14 residues. In DNA form, the CDR3 reads TGTGCCAGCAGCAAGGGGGGGGGTGGCGGGATGGCTTTCTTT. Protein sequence: CASSKGGGGGMAFF.

With regard to this clonotype: A much bigger clone sits one base away, suggesting this may be a read error. The gene calls are TRBV10-1 and TRBJ2-5; D is uncertain. V lost 0 bases and J 4 bases, leaving 6 bases between the germline ends. The CDR3 is 13 residues long. Germline CDR1 WNHNN, CDR2 SYGVQD (reference sequence). DNA for the CDR3: TGCGCCAGCAGTGAGTCGAGTTTAGAGACCCAGTACTTC. The encoded protein is CASSESSLETQYF.

A remark on this clonotype: Since the CDR3 does not end with the conserved phenylalanine or tryptophan, this likely comes from a read error. The chain joins TRBV20-1 to TRBJ1-1; D is possibly TRBD1 (6 bases). Looked up from germline, CDR1 is DFQATT and CDR2 is SNEGSKA (reference sequence). Trimming took 7 bases from V and 5 from J, leaving 20 bases between them. The CDR3 loop spans 14 amino acids. CDR3 sequence: CSGVEGGVSTEAFL. The CDR3 bases are TGCAGTGGAGTTGAGGGGGGAGTGAGTACTGAAGCTTTCCTT.